The T cell receptor beta chain described here comes from a study of shared clonotypes between healthy human individuals. The study's findings and limits: Clonotypes shared by all four donors outscored non-shared clonotypes in generation probability.

Between the trimmed V and J ends, which lost 1 base and 1 base, there was a span of 8 bases. Germline V CDR1 and CDR2: SGHDT, YYEEEE. The CDR3 runs to 14 residues. As to this clone: The antigen remains unidentified.

Repertoires were generated with immunoSEQ multiplex PCR, while TCRdb's copy carries only in-frame clones and drops some. The table shows just over 2,000,000 clones, with around 95% occurring only once. Researchers partitioned CD4+ cells into CD45RA+ naive and CD45RA-negative memory subsets. The chain recombines TRBV5-6 with TRBJ2-5; possible D gene TRBD2, 5 bases. Sequencing was performed on naive CD4+ T cells sorted from blood. The sample's subset: CD45RA+ positively selected. This receptor was obtained from a man younger than 35 in good health. CDR3 loop: CASSLYAGQETQYF. CDR3 sequence (DNA): TGTGCCAGCAGCTTGTATGCGGGCCAAGAGACCCAGTACTTC.